A single sample gave rise to the 17 T cell receptor beta chains below, sequenced in a study of CD8 T cells in ankylosing spondylitis. MiXCR, applied by TCRdb to the 5' RACE reads, yields one record per CDR3 protein. The repertoire holds under 250,000 distinct CDR3 sequences, with 32% as singletons. The source material was blood, either unsorted or a sorted T cell fraction (not recorded which). The receptors originated from a male donor with ankylosing spondylitis or in good health (not recorded which).

This chain's CDR3 is CSASRGWYQETQYF. Here the CDR3 DNA reads TGCAGTGCTAGTCGGGGGTGGTACCAAGAGACCCAGTACTTC. This chain connects TRBV20-1 to TRBJ2-5, with D maybe TRBD2 (6 bases). Germline V gives CDR1 DFQATT, CDR2 SNEGSKA (reference sequence). The CDR3 length is 14 residues. The V and J ends lost 3 bases and 0 bases respectively, with 11 bases between them.

This rearrangement joins TRBV9 to TRBJ2-1, with D perhaps matching TRBD1 (6 bases). Trimming left V 3 bases short and J 0 bases short, with 10 bases between. CDR1 and CDR2 (germline): SGDLS, YYNGEE. The CDR3 length is 15 residues. The CDR3: CASSATGSSYNEQFF. DNA for the CDR3: TGTGCCAGCAGCGCCACAGGGAGCTCCTACAATGAGCAGTTCTTC.

This chain connects TRBV15 to TRBJ1-6, with unresolved D. CDR1 LNHNV and CDR2 YYDKDF come from the germline V gene (reference sequence). This CDR3 comprises 14 residues. V lost 5 bases, J lost 0 bases, and 5 bases lay in between. The CDR3 spells CATSFRSYNSPLHF. CDR3 nucleotide sequence: TGTGCCACCAGCTTTCGCTCCTATAATTCACCCCTCCACTTT.

This clonotype was detected only a few times. Likely a read error: the CDR3 ends without its conserved phenylalanine or tryptophan. The V and J genes are TRBV29-1 and TRBJ2-5; no clear D gene. The CDR3 covers 12 residues. V lost 7 bases, J lost 2 bases, and 11 bases lay in between. Germline assignment: CDR1 SQVTM and CDR2 ANQGSEA. The CDR3 DNA sequence: TGCAGCGGTTCCCATACTCAAGAGACCCAGTACCTC. It yields the protein CSGSHTQETQYL.

CDR3 sequence (DNA): TGCAGTGCTTCCCTGATAGGACTAGCGGGGTACAATGAGCAGTTCTTC. It is translated as CSASLIGLAGYNEQFF. V and J are TRBV20-1 and TRBJ2-1; the match to TRBD2 covers 12 bases. This CDR3 is built from 16 residues. Losses at the gene ends were 5 bases for V and 4 bases for J; bases not matched to a gene: 9. Germline V gene lookup returns CDR1 DFQATT and CDR2 SNEGSKA (reference sequence).

This clonotype was picked up many times. CDR3 region: CSARDDGRKNTEAFF. In DNA form, the CDR3 reads TGCAGTGCTAGAGATGATGGGCGGAAGAACACTGAAGCTTTCTTT. The chain combines TRBV20-1 with TRBJ1-1; no definite D call. With 0 bases removed from V and 1 base from J, the gap between germline ends came to 12 bases. This CDR3 is built from 15 residues. Germline V gives CDR1 DFQATT, CDR2 SNEGSKA (reference sequence).

The CDR3 nucleotides read TGTGCCAGCAGCTTAGATGGGGATTCACCCCTCCACTTT. It yields the protein CASSLDGDSPLHF. The chain carries TRBV7-2 and TRBJ1-6; D is ambiguous. This CDR3 comprises 13 residues. V gave up 1 base and J gave up 8 bases, with 6 bases separating them. Germline V gene lookup returns CDR1 SGHTA and CDR2 FQGNSA.

This clonotype was seen a few times. The chain joins TRBV12-3 or TRBV12-4 to TRBJ2-5, with a weak D call TRBD1 (5 bases). The length of the CDR3 is 15 residues. Trimming cost V 5 bases and J 5 bases, with 18 bases left between them. The CDR3 DNA follows: TGTGCCAGCAGTCCCCAAGTTGGGGCTGTGGAGACCCAGTACTTC. Translation: CASSPQVGAVETQYF.

J is TRBJ1-2 and V is TRBV29-1, with 7 bases aligning to TRBD1. The CDR3 spans 15 residues. The V segment lost 7 bases and the J segment 4 bases; nucleotides outside the gene matches: 15. Germline CDR1 SQVTM, CDR2 ANQGSEA. CDR3 in amino acids: CSAMMGSRDSYGYTF. CDR3 in DNA: TGCAGCGCGATGATGGGGAGCCGGGACAGCTATGGCTACACCTTC.

This chain links TRBV20-1 with TRBJ2-2, with a tentative D call TRBD1 (5 bases). V was cut by 3 bases and J by 6 bases, with 14 bases left in between. Germline lookup yields CDR1 DFQATT and CDR2 SNEGSKA (reference sequence). The CDR3 has 14 amino acids. The CDR3 is CSARDRGVAGELFF. The CDR3 DNA follows: TGCAGTGCTAGGGATAGGGGTGTTGCCGGGGAGCTGTTTTTT.

The CDR3 sequence: CASSFAGAETQYF. The CDR3 region has the DNA TGTGCCAGCAGTTTCGCGGGGGCGGAGACCCAGTACTTC. The chain couples TRBV12-3 or TRBV12-4 to TRBJ2-5; D is possibly TRBD2 (7 bases). Trimming removed 3 bases from V and 5 bases from J, with 10 bases in between. The CDR3 contains 13 residues.

This clonotype was picked up a small number of times. This chain connects TRBV29-1 to TRBJ2-1, with unresolved D. Germline loops: CDR1 SQVTM, CDR2 ANQGSEA. Deletions cut 0 bases from V and 10 bases from J, with 7 bases between. This CDR3 has 11 residues. The CDR3 DNA reads TGCAGCGTTGAAGATCTCGTCGAGCAGTTCTTC. It is translated as CSVEDLVEQFF.

This clonotype was seen only once. V usage is TRBV5-1 and J usage is TRBJ2-3; 12 nucleotides line up with TRBD2. This CDR3 contains 16 residues. V shed 3 bases, J shed 1 base, and the junction held 3 bases outside the gene matches. Germline CDR1 reads SGHRS; CDR2 reads YFSETQ. The CDR3 protein is CASSSTSGGRTDTQYF. The CDR3 DNA is TGCGCCAGCAGCTCTACTAGCGGGGGGCGCACAGATACGCAGTATTTT.

The rearrangement links TRBV5-6 to TRBJ2-2; the D gene could be TRBD1 or TRBD2 (5 bases each). This CDR3 is built from 14 residues. V shed 0 bases and J shed 5 bases, with 8 bases lying between them. Germline V gene sequence: CDR1 SGHDT, CDR2 YYEEEE. The CDR3 loop reads CASSLAGRTGELFF. The CDR3, as DNA: TGTGCCAGCAGCTTGGCGGGGCGGACCGGGGAGCTGTTTTTT. The full variable domain, rest sourced from reference TRBV5-6 and TRBJ2-2, is DAGVTQSPTHLIKTRGQQVTLRCSPKSGHDTVSWYQQALGQGPQFIFQYYEEEERQRGNFPDRFSGHQFPNYSSELNVNALLLGDSALYLCASSLAGRTGELFFGEGSRLTVL.

The rearrangement joins TRBV5-5 to TRBJ1-2; 8 positions match TRBD1. The germline V gene has CDR1 SGHKS and CDR2 YYEKEE (reference sequence). V dropped 1 base and J dropped 3; count of bases not matched to a gene: 5. The CDR3 has 15 residues. The CDR3 is CASSLMAGGDYGYTF. CDR3 coding DNA: TGTGCCAGCAGCTTGATGGCAGGGGGCGACTATGGCTACACCTTC. Full variable domain (rest looked up from reference TRBV5-5 and TRBJ1-2): DAGVTQSPTHLIKTRGQQVTLRCSPISGHKSVSWYQQVLGQGPQFIFQYYEKEERGRGNFPDRFSARQFPNYSSELNVNALLLGDSALYLCASSLMAGGDYGYTFGSGTRLTVV.

This clonotype turned up a few times. The V gene is TRBV29-1, the J gene TRBJ1-2, with TRBD1 as a possible D gene (5 bases). Between the trimmed V and J ends, which lost 5 bases and 4 bases, there was a span of 11 bases. Germline-derived CDR1 and CDR2 are SQVTM and ANQGSEA. The CDR3 has 12 amino acids. The CDR3 sequence: CSVTRQLYGYTF. The CDR3 DNA reads TGCAGCGTTACCAGACAGCTCTATGGCTACACCTTC.

This clonotype appeared a few times. J is TRBJ2-1 and V is TRBV12-3 or TRBV12-4; the D gene is possibly TRBD1 (5 bases). The CDR3 has 13 residues. V shed 1 base and J shed 6 bases, with 7 bases lying between them. This chain's CDR3 is CASSLGQLNEQFF. The DNA for the CDR3 is TGTGCCAGCAGTTTAGGACAGCTCAATGAGCAGTTCTTC.